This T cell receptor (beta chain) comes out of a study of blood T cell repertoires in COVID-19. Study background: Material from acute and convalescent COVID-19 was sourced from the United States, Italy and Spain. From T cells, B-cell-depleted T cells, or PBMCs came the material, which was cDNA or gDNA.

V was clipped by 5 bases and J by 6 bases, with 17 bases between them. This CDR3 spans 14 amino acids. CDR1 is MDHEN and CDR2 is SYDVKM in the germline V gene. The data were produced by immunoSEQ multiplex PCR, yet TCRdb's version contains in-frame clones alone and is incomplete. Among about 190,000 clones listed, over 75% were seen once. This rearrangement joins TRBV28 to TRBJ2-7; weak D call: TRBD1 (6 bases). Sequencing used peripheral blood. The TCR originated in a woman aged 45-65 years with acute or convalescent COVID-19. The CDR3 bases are TGTGCCAGCAGTCCCAACGAAGGGGGAGTCGAGCAGTACTTC. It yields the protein CASSPNEGGVEQYF.